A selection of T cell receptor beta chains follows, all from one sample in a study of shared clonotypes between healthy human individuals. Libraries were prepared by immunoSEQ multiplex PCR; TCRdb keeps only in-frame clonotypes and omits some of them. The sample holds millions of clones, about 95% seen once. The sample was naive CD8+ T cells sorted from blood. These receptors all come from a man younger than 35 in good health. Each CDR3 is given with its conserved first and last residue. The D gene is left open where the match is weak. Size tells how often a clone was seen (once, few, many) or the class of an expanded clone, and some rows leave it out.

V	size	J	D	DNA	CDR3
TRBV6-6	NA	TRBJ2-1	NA	TGTGCCAGCAGGCGTGGGGGGGGCGGTGAGCAGTTCTTC	CASRRGGGGEQFF
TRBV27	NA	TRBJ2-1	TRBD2	TGTGCCAGCAGTTCGGGACTAGCGGGGGGTAGTGAGCAGTTCTTC	CASSSGLAGGSEQFF
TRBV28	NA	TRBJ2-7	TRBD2	TGTGCCAGCAGCACAACCGGGAGGGTACCCTACGAGCAGTACTTC	CASSTTGRVPYEQYF
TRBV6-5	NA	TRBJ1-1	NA	TGTGCCAGCAGTCCCGACACGAACACTGAAGCTTTCTTT	CASSPDTNTEAFF
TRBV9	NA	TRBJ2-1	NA	TGTGCCAGCAGCGTAGGAGCAGGGGTTGATGAGCAGTTCTTC	CASSVGAGVDEQFF
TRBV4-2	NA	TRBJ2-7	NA	TGTGCCAGCAGCCAAGACCCCCCCGACGAGCAGTACTTC	CASSQDPPDEQYF
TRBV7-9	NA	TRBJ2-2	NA	TGTGCCAGCAGCTCTCTCCGTCCTGGGCTGTTTTTT	CASSSLRPGLFF
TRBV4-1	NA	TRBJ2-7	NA	TGCGCCAGCAGCCAAGGGGGCCAGGGAAGCCCCTACGAGCAGTACTTC	CASSQGGQGSPYEQYF
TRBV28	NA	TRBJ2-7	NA	TGTGCCAGCAGTTCCCTGATGTACGAGCAGTACTTC	CASSSLMYEQYF
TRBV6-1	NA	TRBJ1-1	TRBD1	TGTGCCAGCAGTGAATCGACCGGGACAGGGAACACTGAAGCTTTCTTT	CASSESTGTGNTEAFF
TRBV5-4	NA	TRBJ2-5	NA	TGTGCCAGCAGCCCGTCGGGGGGCGAGACCCAGTACTTC	CASSPSGGETQYF
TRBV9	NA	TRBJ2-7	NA	TGTGCCAGCAGCTTCAGGGGACTTCCCTACGAGCAGTACTTC	CASSFRGLPYEQYF
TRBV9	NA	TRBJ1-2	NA	TGTGCCAGCAGCGCCCGGGAGGGTCGGGGCTACACCTTC	CASSAREGRGYTF
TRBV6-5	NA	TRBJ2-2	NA	TGTGCCAGCAGTTACGTGGTCACCGGGGAGCTGTTTTTT	CASSYVVTGELFF
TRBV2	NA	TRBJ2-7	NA	TGTGCCAGCAGTGAATCGGGCAGGTCCTACGAGCAGTACTTC	CASSESGRSYEQYF
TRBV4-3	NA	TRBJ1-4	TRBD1	TGCGCCAGCAGCCAAGAGGACAGGTCTTCAGAAAAACTGTTTTTT	CASSQEDRSSEKLFF
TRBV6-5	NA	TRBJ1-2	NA	TGTGCCAGCACGTCCGGGAAGAGTGGCTACACCTTC	CASTSGKSGYTF
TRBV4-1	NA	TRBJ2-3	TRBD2	TGCGCCAGCAGCCACCAGCGGGATGGCACAGATACGCAGTATTTT	CASSHQRDGTDTQYF
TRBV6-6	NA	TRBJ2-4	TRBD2	TGTGCCAGCAGTAAACTAGCGCTTTTAGCCAAAAACATTCAGTACTTC	CASSKLALLAKNIQYF
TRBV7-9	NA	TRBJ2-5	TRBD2	TGTGCCAGCAGCTCCGGGGCCCCGGGACTAGTTGTCGAGACCCAGTACTTC	CASSSGAPGLVVETQYF
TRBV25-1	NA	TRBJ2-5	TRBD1	TGTGCCAGCAGTGACAAACAGGGGGCTTGGGAGACCCAGTACTTC	CASSDKQGAWETQYF
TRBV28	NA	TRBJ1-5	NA	TGTGCCAGCTCGGTCGAGGTCGGCAATCAGCCCCAGCATTTT	CASSVEVGNQPQHF
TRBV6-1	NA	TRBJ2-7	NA	TGTGCCAGCAGTGATATACTTATCCCCTACGAGCAGTACTTC	CASSDILIPYEQYF
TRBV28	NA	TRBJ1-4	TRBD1	TGTGCCAGCAGTTTCTACAGGGGGCTGGGTGAAAAACTGTTTTTT	CASSFYRGLGEKLFF
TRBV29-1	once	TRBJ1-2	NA	TGCAGCTCCGACGGGGCCCCCTTCGGGGGCTACACCTTC	CSSDGAPFGGYTF
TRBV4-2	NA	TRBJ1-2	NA	TGTGCCAGCAGCCAATTCGAGGGTAGCTATGGCTACACCTTC	CASSQFEGSYGYTF
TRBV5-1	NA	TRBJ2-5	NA	TGCGCCAGCAGCCTACGGAGTCCATCGGTAGAGACCCAGTACTTC	CASSLRSPSVETQYF
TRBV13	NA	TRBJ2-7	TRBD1	TGTGCCAGCAGCGACCGGACAGGGGCCAGCTACGAGCAGTACTTC	CASSDRTGASYEQYF
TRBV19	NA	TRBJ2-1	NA	TGTGCCAGTAGTATGGTGTCTTGGTACAATGAGCAGTTCTTC	CASSMVSWYNEQFF
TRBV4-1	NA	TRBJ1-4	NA	TGCGCCAGCAGCCTTTCACCTCGGGTCCCGCGGGGGGAACTGTTTTTT	CASSLSPRVPRGELFF
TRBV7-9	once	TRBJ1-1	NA	TGTGCCAGCAGCTTGACCGGGACACTGAGTTCGAACACTGAAGCTTTCTTT	CASSLTGTLSSNTEAFF
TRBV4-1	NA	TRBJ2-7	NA	TGCGCCAGCAGCCTTGAGGGAGACTACGAGCAGTACTTC	CASSLEGDYEQYF
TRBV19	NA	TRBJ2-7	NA	TGTGCCAGTAGTATTATTGGGGGCTCCTACGAGCAGTACTTC	CASSIIGGSYEQYF
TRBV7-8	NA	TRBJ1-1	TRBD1	TGTGCCAGCAGCTCCCGACAGGGGGACACTGAAGCTTTCTTT	CASSSRQGDTEAFF
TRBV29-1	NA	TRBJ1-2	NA	TGCAGCGTTGCGGGGAGCCTCTATGGCTACACCTTC	CSVAGSLYGYTF
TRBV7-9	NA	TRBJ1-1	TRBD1	TGTGCCAGCAGCCGACAGGGGGCCAACACTGAAGCTTTCTTT	CASSRQGANTEAFF
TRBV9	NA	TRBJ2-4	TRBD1	TGTGCCAGCAGCCCCCTCGGGGACAGGGGAGCCAAAAACATTCAGTACTTC	CASSPLGDRGAKNIQYF
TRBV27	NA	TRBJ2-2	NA	TGTGCCAGCAGTTTTTCGCCGGGGCAGCTGTTTTTT	CASSFSPGQLFF
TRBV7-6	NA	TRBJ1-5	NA	TGTGCCAGCAGTTTTGGATCAGGGGCAGGGCAGCCCCAGCATTTT	CASSFGSGAGQPQHF
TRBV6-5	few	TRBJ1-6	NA	TGTGCCAGCAGGGGGCAGGTGTGGAATTCACCCCTCCACTTT	CASRGQVWNSPLHF
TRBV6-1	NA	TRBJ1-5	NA	TGTGCCAGCAGTGAGAGGGTGGGGTATCAGCCCCAGCATTTT	CASSERVGYQPQHF
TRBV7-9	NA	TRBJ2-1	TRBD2	TGTGCCAGCAGCTCCAGAGTCCTAGCGGGAGAAGATGAGCAGTTCTTC	CASSSRVLAGEDEQFF
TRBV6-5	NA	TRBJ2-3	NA	TGTGCCAGCAGTTTATCGGAGGGCGGCACAGATACGCAGTATTTT	CASSLSEGGTDTQYF
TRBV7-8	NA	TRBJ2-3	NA	TGTGCCAGCAGCAGTTGGGGGGGCGCAGATACGCAGTATTTT	CASSSWGGADTQYF